These T cell receptor beta chains were read from a single sample in a study of blood T cell repertoires in COVID-19. Sequencing was performed with immunoSEQ multiplex PCR; in TCRdb, only in-frame clones are kept and a portion is missing. This table has about 130,000 clones, roughly three quarters appearing once. Sample: peripheral blood. The receptor source for this set is a middle-aged man with active or convalescent COVID-19. Both conserved end residues are part of each CDR3. D genes are given only for firm matches. Where a row states a size, it is once, few, many or the class of an expanded clone; other rows omit it.

D gene: TRBD1
J gene: TRBJ1-1
clone size: .
V gene: TRBV7-3
CDR3 protein: CASSAQGVTEAEAFF
CDR3 DNA: TGTGCCAGCAGCGCTCAGGGGGTGACGGAGGCTGAAGCTTTCTTT

D gene: .
J gene: TRBJ1-2
clone size: .
V gene: TRBV24-1
CDR3 protein: CATSVSGYGYTF
CDR3 DNA: TGTGCCACCAGTGTGTCCGGCTATGGCTACACCTTC

D gene: TRBD2
J gene: TRBJ2-3
clone size: .
V gene: TRBV5-1
CDR3 protein: CASSLAGGPSDTQYF
CDR3 DNA: TGCGCCAGCAGCTTAGCGGGAGGGCCTTCAGATACGCAGTATTTT

D gene: .
J gene: TRBJ2-7
clone size: .
V gene: TRBV6-5
CDR3 protein: CASSSGQWLYEQYF
CDR3 DNA: TGTGCCAGCAGTAGTGGTCAGTGGCTCTACGAGCAGTACTTC

D gene: TRBD1
J gene: TRBJ2-1
clone size: .
V gene: TRBV2
CDR3 protein: CASSVDRGAGNEQFF
CDR3 DNA: TGTGCCAGCAGTGTGGACAGGGGGGCGGGCAATGAGCAGTTCTTC

D gene: .
J gene: TRBJ1-4
clone size: few
V gene: TRBV27
CDR3 protein: CASRPRVF
CDR3 DNA: TGTGCCAGCAGGCCCCGAGTTTTT

D gene: TRBD1
J gene: TRBJ2-7
clone size: .
V gene: TRBV6-6
CDR3 protein: CAISGTGTQVYF
CDR3 DNA: TGTGCCATCTCCGGGACAGGGACACAGGTCTACTTC

D gene: .
J gene: TRBJ1-2
clone size: .
V gene: TRBV7-9
CDR3 protein: CASSDLELTDYGYTF
CDR3 DNA: TGTGCCAGCAGCGACCTGGAACTAACTGACTATGGCTACACCTTC

D gene: .
J gene: TRBJ1-1
clone size: .
V gene: TRBV2
CDR3 protein: CASIRDGMNTEAFF
CDR3 DNA: TGTGCCAGCATCCGCGACGGGATGAACACTGAAGCTTTCTTT

D gene: TRBD1
J gene: TRBJ1-6
clone size: .
V gene: TRBV7-9
CDR3 protein: CASSWDSNSPLHF
CDR3 DNA: TGTGCCAGCAGCTGGGACAGTAATTCACCCCTCCACTTT

D gene: .
J gene: TRBJ1-4
clone size: .
V gene: TRBV4-3
CDR3 protein: CASSQDMEEKLFF
CDR3 DNA: TGCGCCAGCAGCCAAGATATGGAGGAAAAACTGTTTTTT

D gene: TRBD1
J gene: TRBJ1-3
clone size: .
V gene: TRBV5-1
CDR3 protein: CASSLQGAAGNTIYF
CDR3 DNA: TGCGCCAGCAGCTTACAGGGGGCGGCTGGAAACACCATATATTTT

D gene: TRBD1
J gene: TRBJ1-6
clone size: .
V gene: TRBV5-1
CDR3 protein: CASSLDRAGSPLHF
CDR3 DNA: TGCGCCAGCAGCTTAGACAGGGCGGGCTCACCCCTCCACTTT

D gene: .
J gene: TRBJ2-3
clone size: .
V gene: TRBV19
CDR3 protein: CASKKTGDTDTQYF
CDR3 DNA: TGTGCCAGTAAAAAGACAGGAGACACAGATACGCAGTATTTT

D gene: .
J gene: TRBJ2-1
clone size: .
V gene: TRBV7-6
CDR3 protein: CASSLVGSETYNEQFF
CDR3 DNA: TGTGCCAGCAGCTTAGTTGGGAGTGAAACCTACAATGAGCAGTTCTTC

D gene: TRBD1
J gene: TRBJ2-5
clone size: .
V gene: TRBV25-1
CDR3 protein: CASTGTGRTQYF
CDR3 DNA: TGTGCCAGCACCGGGACAGGGAGGACCCAGTACTTC

D gene: TRBD2
J gene: TRBJ2-7
clone size: many
V gene: TRBV9
CDR3 protein: CASSVDPLGGAREQYF
CDR3 DNA: TGTGCCAGCAGCGTAGACCCCCTCGGGGGGGCGCGGGAGCAGTACTTC

D gene: TRBD1
J gene: TRBJ1-4
clone size: .
V gene: TRBV6-6
CDR3 protein: CASTLDRGFEKLFF
CDR3 DNA: TGTGCCAGCACCCTCGACAGGGGGTTTGAAAAACTGTTTTTT

D gene: TRBD2
J gene: TRBJ2-1
clone size: .
V gene: TRBV9
CDR3 protein: CASSGGGAGQVNEQFF
CDR3 DNA: TGTGCCAGCAGCGGGGGAGGGGCAGGGCAGGTCAATGAGCAGTTCTTC

D gene: .
J gene: TRBJ1-2
clone size: .
V gene: TRBV6-5
CDR3 protein: CASSYSVTQGRYGYTF
CDR3 DNA: TGTGCCAGCAGTTACTCAGTCACCCAGGGCCGCTATGGCTACACCTTC

D gene: TRBD1
J gene: TRBJ2-7
clone size: .
V gene: TRBV27
CDR3 protein: CASSLSGTGGKYEQYF
CDR3 DNA: TGTGCCAGCAGTTTATCCGGGACAGGGGGCAAGTACGAGCAGTACTTC

D gene: TRBD1
J gene: TRBJ2-1
clone size: .
V gene: TRBV7-9
CDR3 protein: CASSPQPGQGSNEQFF
CDR3 DNA: TGTGCCAGCAGCCCTCAACCAGGACAGGGTTCCAATGAGCAGTTCTTC

D gene: TRBD2
J gene: TRBJ2-5
clone size: .
V gene: TRBV27
CDR3 protein: CASSPQRGGETQYF
CDR3 DNA: TGTGCCAGCAGTCCCCAGCGGGGTGGGGAGACCCAGTACTTC

D gene: .
J gene: TRBJ2-5
clone size: .
V gene: TRBV14
CDR3 protein: CASSQAGPIQETQYF
CDR3 DNA: TGTGCCAGCAGCCAAGCAGGTCCCATCCAAGAGACCCAGTACTTC

D gene: TRBD1
J gene: TRBJ2-1
clone size: .
V gene: TRBV2
CDR3 protein: CASSIRTGEGEQFF
CDR3 DNA: TGTGCCAGCAGTATCCGGACAGGGGAGGGTGAGCAGTTCTTC

D gene: .
J gene: TRBJ2-2
clone size: .
V gene: TRBV30
CDR3 protein: CAWRRAWTGELFF
CDR3 DNA: TGTGCCTGGAGAAGAGCGTGGACCGGGGAGCTGTTTTTT

D gene: TRBD1
J gene: TRBJ2-7
clone size: .
V gene: TRBV18
CDR3 protein: CASSPKDREAYEQYF
CDR3 DNA: TGTGCCAGCTCACCCAAGGACAGGGAGGCCTACGAGCAGTACTTC

D gene: .
J gene: TRBJ1-1
clone size: .
V gene: TRBV4-3
CDR3 protein: CASSQDRGEEAFF
CDR3 DNA: TGCGCCAGCAGCCAAGATCGGGGGGAGGAAGCTTTCTTT

D gene: TRBD1
J gene: TRBJ1-1
clone size: few
V gene: TRBV27
CDR3 protein: CASTPDRAGTEAFF
CDR3 DNA: TGTGCCAGCACCCCGGACAGGGCTGGCACTGAAGCTTTCTTT

D gene: .
J gene: TRBJ2-7
clone size: .
V gene: TRBV14
CDR3 protein: CASSLLRGYEQYF
CDR3 DNA: TGTGCCAGCAGCCTACTCCGGGGCTACGAGCAGTACTTC

D gene: TRBD1
J gene: TRBJ1-2
clone size: .
V gene: TRBV24-1
CDR3 protein: CATSDPLTGNGYTF
CDR3 DNA: TGTGCCACCAGTGACCCCCTGACAGGGAATGGCTACACCTTC

D gene: TRBD1
J gene: TRBJ1-6
clone size: .
V gene: TRBV6-6
CDR3 protein: CASSLRTGPSSYNSPLHF
CDR3 DNA: TGTGCCAGCAGTCTCCGGACAGGTCCCAGCTCCTATAATTCACCCCTCCACTTT

D gene: TRBD1
J gene: TRBJ2-1
clone size: .
V gene: TRBV6-2/TRBV6-3
CDR3 protein: CASSPNRGNSYNEQFF
CDR3 DNA: TGTGCCAGCAGTCCAAACAGGGGGAACTCTTACAATGAGCAGTTCTTC

D gene: .
J gene: TRBJ2-2
clone size: .
V gene: TRBV7-2
CDR3 protein: CASSRLTGGTGTGELFF
CDR3 DNA: TGTGCCAGCAGTCGCCTCACGGGGGGCACCGGGACCGGGGAGCTGTTTTTT

D gene: TRBD1
J gene: TRBJ2-1
clone size: .
V gene: TRBV6-1
CDR3 protein: CASSEGGTGGYNEQFF
CDR3 DNA: TGTGCCAGCAGTGAAGGCGGGACAGGGGGCTACAATGAGCAGTTCTTC

D gene: .
J gene: TRBJ2-7
clone size: .
V gene: TRBV3-1/TRBV3-2
CDR3 protein: CASSQRRAEQYF
CDR3 DNA: TGTGCCAGCAGCCAAAGGAGAGCCGAGCAGTACTTC

D gene: .
J gene: TRBJ2-3
clone size: .
V gene: TRBV6-1
CDR3 protein: CASSEVPGQGDTQYF
CDR3 DNA: TGTGCCAGCAGTGAGGTCCCGGGACAAGGGGATACGCAGTATTTT

D gene: .
J gene: TRBJ2-2
clone size: .
V gene: TRBV5-1
CDR3 protein: CASSLWDIQGGTGELFF
CDR3 DNA: TGCGCCAGCAGCTTGTGGGATATCCAGGGGGGCACCGGGGAGCTGTTTTTT

D gene: .
J gene: TRBJ1-5
clone size: .
V gene: TRBV19
CDR3 protein: CASRTQGNQPQHF
CDR3 DNA: TGTGCCAGTAGGACACAGGGAAATCAGCCCCAGCATTTT

D gene: TRBD1
J gene: TRBJ1-3
clone size: once
V gene: TRBV7-3
CDR3 protein: CASSLRDSGNTIYF
CDR3 DNA: TGTGCCAGCAGCTTAAGGGACAGCGGAAACACCATATATTTT

D gene: TRBD2
J gene: TRBJ2-1
clone size: few
V gene: TRBV7-9
CDR3 protein: CASSPGLAGVSYNEQFF
CDR3 DNA: TGTGCCAGCAGCCCCGGACTAGCGGGGGTGTCCTACAATGAGCAGTTCTTC

D gene: .
J gene: TRBJ1-4
clone size: once
V gene: TRBV9
CDR3 protein: CASSVGNLANEKLFF
CDR3 DNA: TGTGCCAGCAGCGTAGGCAACTTGGCTAATGAAAAACTGTTTTTT

D gene: .
J gene: TRBJ2-1
clone size: .
V gene: TRBV11-2
CDR3 protein: CASSFLGSSYNEQFF
CDR3 DNA: TGTGCCAGCAGTTTTCTGGGGAGCTCCTACAATGAGCAGTTCTTC

D gene: .
J gene: TRBJ2-3
clone size: few
V gene: TRBV6-5
CDR3 protein: CASRADRAQYF
CDR3 DNA: TGTGCCAGCAGAGCGGATCGAGCGCAGTATTTT

D gene: TRBD2
J gene: TRBJ2-7
clone size: .
V gene: TRBV7-2
CDR3 protein: CASSFYLAGGPNEQYF
CDR3 DNA: TGTGCCAGCAGCTTTTATCTAGCGGGGGGGCCGAACGAGCAGTACTTC

D gene: TRBD2
J gene: TRBJ2-7
clone size: few
V gene: TRBV19
CDR3 protein: CASSMEGEGEQYF
CDR3 DNA: TGTGCCAGTAGTATGGAAGGGGAGGGAGAGCAGTACTTC

D gene: TRBD1
J gene: TRBJ2-2
clone size: .
V gene: TRBV6-5
CDR3 protein: CATGTGHTGELFF
CDR3 DNA: TGTGCCACCGGGACAGGGCACACCGGGGAGCTGTTTTTT

D gene: .
J gene: TRBJ2-3
clone size: .
V gene: TRBV25-1
CDR3 protein: CASSDTGASTDTQYF
CDR3 DNA: TGTGCCAGCAGTGACACGGGTGCGAGCACAGATACGCAGTATTTT

D gene: .
J gene: TRBJ2-7
clone size: .
V gene: TRBV7-9
CDR3 protein: CASSHSQGTDEQYF
CDR3 DNA: TGTGCCAGCAGCCACAGCCAGGGTACGGACGAGCAGTACTTC

D gene: TRBD2
J gene: TRBJ2-1
clone size: once
V gene: TRBV9
CDR3 protein: CASSVTSGGRNEQFF
CDR3 DNA: TGTGCCAGCAGCGTAACTAGCGGGGGGAGGAATGAGCAGTTCTTC

D gene: .
J gene: TRBJ2-2
clone size: .
V gene: TRBV6-1
CDR3 protein: CASSGVWERITGELFF
CDR3 DNA: TGTGCCAGCAGTGGGGTGTGGGAGAGGATCACCGGGGAGCTGTTTTTT

D gene: TRBD1
J gene: TRBJ1-1
clone size: .
V gene: TRBV29-1
CDR3 protein: CSARQGVNTEAFF
CDR3 DNA: TGCAGCGCCCGACAGGGTGTGAACACTGAAGCTTTCTTT

D gene: .
J gene: TRBJ2-3
clone size: few
V gene: TRBV11-1
CDR3 protein: CASSLAEGAGDTQYF
CDR3 DNA: TGTGCCAGCAGCTTAGCGGAAGGGGCAGGGGATACGCAGTATTTT